This entry lists 14 T cell receptor beta chains sequenced from one sample in a study of blood T cell repertoires in COVID-19. Repertoires were generated with immunoSEQ multiplex PCR, while TCRdb's copy carries only in-frame clones and drops some. The data show 150,000 to 200,000 clones, with about four fifths seen just once and approximately 8% held by the top ten. The sequencing input was peripheral blood. These TCRs come from a woman in her 70s with COVID-19, enrolled during active disease.

In its sample, this clone was seen once. CDR3: CASSENRSGNTIYF. The CDR3 bases are TGTGCCAGCAGTGAAAACCGGTCGGGAAACACCATATATTTT. The chain is built from TRBV2 and TRBJ1-3; no clear D. Germline V CDR1 and CDR2: SNHLY, FYNNEI. The CDR3 has 14 amino acids. V lost 2 bases and J lost 4, with 9 bases in between.

The V and J genes are TRBV3-1 (or the pseudogene TRBV3-2) and TRBJ2-7; D might be TRBD1 (5 bases). The V end was cut by 3 bases, the J end by 7 bases, with 10 bases between. The germline CDR1 and CDR2 sequences are LGHDT and YNNKEL (reference sequence). CDR3 size: 12 residues. DNA for the CDR3: TGTGCCAGCAGCCAGGGGCTGGGGGAGCAGTACTTC. Translated, it gives CASSQGLGEQYF.

The chain links TRBV6-5 to TRBJ1-3; possible D gene TRBD1, 5 bases. CDR1 and CDR2 from the germline V gene are MNHEY and SVGAGI. The V end was cut by 2 bases, the J end by 0 bases, with 11 bases between. The CDR3 is 16 residues long. CDR3 residues: CASSYAGFSSGNTIYF. The CDR3 DNA sequence: TGTGCCAGCAGTTACGCAGGGTTCAGCTCTGGAAACACCATATATTTT.

The chain combines TRBV9 with TRBJ2-3, with 10 bases lining up with TRBD2. The junction had 11 bases not matched to a gene; V was cut back by 0 bases and J by 4 bases. Germline V gene lookup returns CDR1 SGDLS and CDR2 YYNGEE. CDR3 size: 18 residues. The CDR3 DNA follows: TGTGCCAGCAGCGTAGTCCTAGCGGGGGAAGGGGTGGCAGATACGCAGTATTTT. Encoded protein: CASSVVLAGEGVADTQYF.

V is TRBV29-1 and J is TRBJ2-1; 7 bases align to TRBD2. CDR3 size: 15 residues. V shed 0 bases, J shed 15 bases, and the junction held 17 bases outside the gene matches. Per the germline V gene, CDR1 is SQVTM and CDR2 is ANQGSEA. This chain's CDR3 is CSVEDPRLAGLGLFF. The CDR3, as DNA: TGCAGCGTTGAAGATCCCAGACTAGCCGGACTGGGGCTGTTCTTC.

The V call is TRBV19, the J call TRBJ2-1, with TRBD2 identical over 12 bases. This CDR3 has 20 amino acids. The ends lost 3 bases at V and 3 bases at J; junction bases unmatched: 15. Germline V lookup: CDR1 LNHDA, CDR2 SQIVND (reference sequence). This CDR3 is CASSILTSGRFGLGYNEQFF. CDR3 nucleotides: TGTGCCAGTAGTATCCTGACTAGCGGGAGATTTGGATTAGGCTACAATGAGCAGTTCTTC.

A word on this clone: One junction end disagrees with the germline gene, perhaps due to a read error. The V and J genes are TRBV11-3 and TRBJ2-7, with D perhaps matching TRBD1 (5 bases). The germline CDR1 and CDR2 sequences are SGHNT and YENEEA. There are 9 residues in the CDR3. The CDR3 DNA reads as TGTGCCAGCAGCTTAGGGGGCGACTTC. Its translation is CASSLGGDF. The full variable domain, its missing parts supplied by reference TRBV11-3 and TRBJ2-7, is EAGVVQSPRYKIIEKKQPVAFWCNPISGHNTLYWYLQNLGQGPELLIRYENEEAVDDSQLPKDRFSAERLKGVDSTLKIQPAELGDSAVYLCASSLGGDFGPGTRLTVT.

This rearrangement joins TRBV6-2 or TRBV6-3 to TRBJ2-3; TRBD2 agrees at 11 bases. Per the germline V gene, CDR1 is MNHEY and CDR2 is SVGEGT. V lost 3 bases, J lost 4 bases, and 3 bases stayed unmatched. CDR3 length equals 15 residues. This CDR3 is CASSYSGRAPDTQYF. The CDR3 nucleotides read TGTGCCAGCAGTTATAGCGGGAGGGCCCCAGATACGCAGTATTTT.

The gene calls are TRBV28 and TRBJ1-4; D is unresolved. V lost 6 bases to trimming and J lost 6 bases, with 14 bases between them. In germline, CDR1 is MDHEN, CDR2 SYDVKM. The CDR3 extends over 14 amino acids. CDR3 sequence: CASSTAGKYEKLFF. The CDR3 DNA follows: TGTGCCAGCAGCACGGCGGGGAAATATGAAAAACTGTTTTTT.

This chain links TRBV18 with TRBJ2-1; D remains unclear. Germline V gene data show CDR1 as KGHSH and CDR2 as LQKENI. The CDR3 sequence is 15 residues long. V was shortened by 6 bases and J by 3 bases, with 15 bases between the two germline ends. CDR3: CASSRSAENYNEQFF. CDR3 coding DNA: TGTGCCAGCTCTCGAAGCGCGGAGAACTACAATGAGCAGTTCTTC. Combining the CDR3 with reference TRBV18 and TRBJ2-1 gives the whole variable domain NAGVMQNPRHLVRRRGQEARLRCSPMKGHSHVYWYRQLPEEGLKFMVYLQKENIIDESGMPKERFSAEFPKEGPSILRIQQVVRGDSAAYFCASSRSAENYNEQFFGPGTRLTVL.

The chain recombines TRBV2 with TRBJ2-3; TRBD1 might be the D (6 bases). V was trimmed by 4 bases and J by 2 bases, leaving 10 bases between them. The CDR3 spans 14 residues. Germline V CDR1 and CDR2: SNHLY, FYNNEI. This chain's CDR3 is CASSGDTITDTQYF. The CDR3 DNA reads as TGTGCCAGCAGTGGGGACACCATCACAGATACGCAGTATTTT. Looking up the rest from reference TRBV2 and TRBJ2-3 gives the full variable domain: EPEVTQTPSHQVTQMGQEVILRCVPISNHLYFYWYRQILGQKVEFLVSFYNNEISEKSEIFDDQFSVERPDGSNFTLKIRSTKLEDSAMYFCASSGDTITDTQYFGPGTRLTVL.

The rearrangement uses TRBV18 and TRBJ1-3; D perhaps matches TRBD1 (6 bases). The V gene lost 6 bases and the J gene lost 2 bases, with 11 bases spanning the gap. CDR1 is KGHSH and CDR2 is LQKENI in the germline V gene. CDR3 length: 14 residues. CDR3 nucleotide sequence: TGTGCCAGCTCTCAGGGACAAGCTGGAAACACCATATATTTT. This codes for CASSQGQAGNTIYF.

The chain recombines TRBV30 with TRBJ2-1; D is uncertain. The CDR3 spans 11 residues. Trimming left V 5 bases short and J 6 bases short, with 8 bases between. The germline CDR1 and CDR2 sequences are GTSNPN and SVGIG (reference sequence). In nucleotides, the CDR3 is TGTGCCTGGGCCGGTCCCAATGAGCAGTTCTTC. The encoded protein is CAWAGPNEQFF.

The J gene is TRBJ1-2, the V gene TRBV5-8; D unresolved. Trimming removed 3 bases from V and 1 base from J, with 7 bases in between. The CDR3 length is 13 residues. Per the germline V gene, CDR1 is SGHTS and CDR2 is YDEGEE. The CDR3 here is CASSSPFNYGYTF. The CDR3 DNA is TGTGCCAGCAGCTCTCCCTTTAACTATGGCTACACCTTC.